Listed below are T cell receptor beta chains from one sample, sequenced in a study of T cell responses to AZD1222 COVID-19 vaccine. The table came from immunoSEQ multiplex PCR; TCRdb's copy has only in-frame clones and leaves some out. The sample records approximately 60,000 clones, more than 75% being singletons. The sequencing here drew on peripheral blood, taken on day 0 of AZD1222 vaccination. These receptors were collected from an adult in good health. Both conserved end residues are part of each CDR3. The D gene is left open where the match is weak. Some rows mark clone size as missing; the rest say once, few, many or name a class of expanded clone.

D gene | J gene | V gene | clone size | CDR3 protein | CDR3 DNA
. | TRBJ1-1 | TRBV20-1 | . | CSASGGGTEAFF | TGCAGTGCTAGTGGGGGCGGAACTGAAGCTTTCTTT
TRBD1 | TRBJ2-1 | TRBV7-6 | . | CASSPGTGGYNEQFF | TGTGCCAGCAGCCCCGGGACAGGGGGCTACAATGAGCAGTTCTTC
. | TRBJ1-3 | TRBV7-9 | . | CASSLNRLSGNTIYF | TGTGCCAGCAGCTTAAACAGACTCTCTGGAAACACCATATATTTT
. | TRBJ2-5 | TRBV3-1/TRBV3-2 | . | CASSQVDSWGETQYF | TGTGCCAGCAGCCAAGTAGATTCCTGGGGGGAGACCCAGTACTTC
TRBD1 | TRBJ2-1 | TRBV10-3 | . | CAISETWDSLYYNEQFF | TGTGCCATCAGTGAGACCTGGGACAGTCTCTATTACAATGAGCAGTTCTTC
. | TRBJ1-2 | TRBV4-1 | . | CASSQDFGQGIYGYTF | TGCGCCAGCAGCCAAGATTTTGGTCAGGGAATCTATGGCTACACCTTC
TRBD1 | TRBJ1-5 | TRBV28 | . | CASSSQSGGSADQPQHF | TGTGCCAGCAGTTCACAGTCAGGGGGTTCCGCTGATCAGCCCCAGCATTTT
. | TRBJ1-5 | TRBV7-2 | . | CASSLGQYSNQPQHF | TGTGCCAGCAGCTTAGGACAGTATAGCAATCAGCCCCAGCATTTT
TRBD1 | TRBJ2-7 | TRBV29-1 | . | CSVAGTGVSYEQYF | TGCAGCGTCGCCGGGACAGGGGTATCCTACGAGCAGTACTTC
TRBD2 | TRBJ2-7 | TRBV5-1 | . | CASSLGREGHTFSYEQYF | TGCGCCAGCAGCTTGGGGCGGGAGGGCCATACTTTTTCCTACGAGCAGTACTTC
. | TRBJ2-7 | TRBV13 | . | CASRKRTTYEQYF | TGTGCCAGCAGGAAGCGGACCACCTACGAGCAGTACTTC
. | TRBJ2-3 | TRBV29-1 | once | CSVEGLRGQNTDTQYF | TGCAGCGTTGAAGGATTGAGGGGACAAAACACAGATACGCAGTATTTT
TRBD1 | TRBJ2-7 | TRBV29-1 | few | CSVQPRTGGGRNEQYF | TGCAGCGTTCAACCGAGGACAGGGGGTGGTCGGAACGAGCAGTACTTC
. | TRBJ1-6 | TRBV4-1 | . | CASSRGQNSPLHF | TGCGCCAGCAGCCGCGGACAGAATTCACCCCTCCACTTT
. | TRBJ1-1 | TRBV7-5 | . | CARSFGTREENTEAFF | TGTGCCAGAAGCTTCGGGACGCGTGAGGAGAACACTGAAGCTTTCTTT
. | TRBJ1-1 | TRBV9 | . | CASSVALNTEAFF | TGTGCCAGCAGCGTAGCTTTGAACACTGAAGCTTTCTTT
TRBD1 | TRBJ1-5 | TRBV28 | . | CASSLQGTGDYQPQHF | TGTGCCAGCAGTTTACAAGGGACAGGGGATTATCAGCCCCAGCATTTT
. | TRBJ1-6 | TRBV25-1 | . | CASSDRIGQLNSPLHF | TGTGCCAGCAGTGATCGGATTGGACAGCTTAATTCACCCCTCCACTTT
. | TRBJ1-2 | TRBV2 | . | CASIQGQDYGYTF | TGTGCCAGCATCCAAGGTCAGGACTATGGCTACACCTTC
. | TRBJ1-4 | TRBV6-5 | . | CASSYFGPTEGKLFF | TGTGCCAGCAGTTACTTTGGCCCGACTGAAGGAAAACTGTTTTTT
TRBD2 | TRBJ2-3 | TRBV2 | . | CASSALAGGTDTQYF | TGTGCCAGCAGTGCTCTAGCGGGCGGAACAGATACGCAGTATTTT
. | TRBJ1-1 | TRBV10-3 | . | CAISETSNTEAFF | TGTGCCATCAGTGAGACATCGAACACTGAAGCTTTCTTT
TRBD1 | TRBJ1-2 | TRBV15 | . | CATSRDRSLNYGYTF | TGTGCCACCAGCAGGGACAGGAGTCTTAACTATGGCTACACCTTC
TRBD2 | TRBJ2-1 | TRBV27 | . | CASSSGTSGYYNEQFF | TGTGCCAGCAGCAGTGGGACTAGCGGGTACTACAATGAGCAGTTCTTC
TRBD2 | TRBJ2-7 | TRBV5-6 | . | CASSRGTREILSYEQYF | TGTGCCAGCAGCCGGGGTACGCGGGAGATCCTCTCCTACGAGCAGTACTTC
TRBD2 | TRBJ2-1 | TRBV3-1/TRBV3-2 | . | CASSQGSGRAGFF | TGTGCCAGCAGCCAAGGAAGCGGGAGGGCCGGTTTCTTC
. | TRBJ2-7 | TRBV12-3/TRBV12-4 | once | CASSGTYTYEQYF | TGTGCCTCGTCCGGGACATACACCTACGAGCAGTACTTC
TRBD2 | TRBJ2-7 | TRBV5-1 | . | CATKEAGGPHYEQYF | TGCGCCACCAAAGAAGCGGGAGGGCCCCACTACGAGCAGTACTTC
. | TRBJ2-2 | TRBV7-8 | once | CASRVGTHTGELFF | TGTGCCAGCCGCGTTGGCACACACACCGGGGAGCTGTTTTTT
. | TRBJ1-1 | TRBV20-1 | . | CSASWGMNTEAFF | TGCAGTGCTAGTTGGGGGATGAACACTGAAGCTTTCTTT
. | TRBJ2-7 | TRBV7-9 | . | CASSSGTETFYEQYF | TGTGCCAGCAGCTCAGGGACGGAGACCTTCTACGAGCAGTACTTC
. | TRBJ2-5 | TRBV4-2 | . | CASSQVRQETQYF | TGTGCCAGCAGCCAAGTACGGCAAGAGACCCAGTACTTC
. | TRBJ1-5 | TRBV5-1 | . | CASSPDGAYNQPQHF | TGCGCCAGCAGCCCCGACGGGGCCTACAATCAGCCCCAGCATTTT
. | TRBJ1-1 | TRBV7-2 | . | CASSLDSNTEAFF | TGTGCCAGCAGCCTTGACAGTAACACTGAAGCTTTCTTT
TRBD2 | TRBJ2-3 | TRBV28 | . | CASSSGTRHTDTQYF | TGTGCCAGCAGTTCCGGGACTAGGCACACAGATACGCAGTATTTT
. | TRBJ2-3 | TRBV6-4 | few | CASSSGVSSTDTQYF | TGTGCCAGCAGCTCCGGGGTCTCTAGCACAGATACGCAGTATTTT
. | TRBJ1-1 | TRBV4-1 | . | CASSQVWAGRTEAFF | TGCGCCAGCAGCCAAGTATGGGCGGGTCGCACTGAAGCTTTCTTT
TRBD2 | TRBJ2-1 | TRBV29-1 | . | CSVEEQGLAANEQFF | TGCAGCGTTGAAGAGCAGGGACTAGCGGCGAATGAGCAGTTCTTC
. | TRBJ2-1 | TRBV9 | . | CASSVGGGGANYNEQFF | TGTGCCAGCAGCGTAGGAGGCGGCGGGGCCAACTACAATGAGCAGTTCTTC
TRBD2 | TRBJ2-1 | TRBV10-3 | . | CAISEGVAGDYNEQFF | TGTGCCATCAGTGAAGGGGTAGCGGGAGACTACAATGAGCAGTTCTTC
. | TRBJ2-3 | TRBV7-2 | . | CASSLAGGGADTQYF | TGTGCCAGCAGCTTAGCGGGAGGGGGGGCAGATACGCAGTATTTT
. | TRBJ2-7 | TRBV2 | . | CASKVPRDKNSYEQYF | TGTGCCAGCAAAGTCCCCCGGGACAAAAACTCCTACGAGCAGTACTTC
TRBD1 | TRBJ2-7 | TRBV19 | . | CATTPGQGSSYEQYF | TGTGCCACCACGCCCGGACAGGGGAGTTCCTACGAGCAGTACTTC
TRBD2 | TRBJ2-1 | TRBV15 | . | CATSRGRLAGGPSYNEQFF | TGTGCCACCAGCAGAGGGAGACTAGCGGGAGGGCCTTCCTACAATGAGCAGTTCTTC
. | TRBJ1-1 | TRBV18 | . | CASSTNAGETEAFF | TGTGCCAGCTCCACCAACGCAGGCGAGACTGAAGCTTTCTTT
. | TRBJ2-5 | TRBV6-1 | . | CASSEWSGGYQETQYF | TGTGCCAGCAGTGAATGGTCGGGCGGGTACCAAGAGACCCAGTACTTC
TRBD1 | TRBJ2-2 | TRBV7-2 | . | CASSSGQVDTGELFF | TGTGCCAGCAGCTCTGGACAGGTGGACACCGGGGAGCTGTTTTTT
. | TRBJ1-6 | TRBV28 | . | CASITGISNSPLHF | TGTGCCAGTATTACGGGAATATCTAATTCACCCCTCCACTTT
. | TRBJ1-6 | TRBV4-3 | . | CASSQELQFRPGWSPLHF | TGCGCCAGCAGCCAAGAGCTTCAGTTTAGACCCGGATGGTCACCCCTCCACTTT
. | TRBJ1-5 | TRBV12-3/TRBV12-4 | . | CASSDTGTQHF | TGTGCCAGCAGTGATACAGGGACCCAGCATTTT
. | TRBJ1-2 | TRBV6-1 | . | CASSERQVYGYTF | TGTGCCAGCAGTGAACGACAGGTTTATGGCTACACCTTC
. | TRBJ1-5 | TRBV6-5 | . | CASRGSSQHF | TGTGCCAGCAGGGGCAGTAGCCAGCATTTT
. | TRBJ2-1 | TRBV3-1/TRBV3-2 | . | CASSQGRVDNEQFF | TGTGCCAGCAGCCAAGGGAGGGTCGACAATGAGCAGTTCTTC
TRBD1 | TRBJ1-2 | TRBV7-8 | . | CASSLERTGRGYGYTF | TGTGCCAGCAGCTTAGAACGGACAGGAAGGGGCTATGGCTACACCTTC
. | TRBJ1-4 | TRBV6-5 | . | CASVRDKSNEKLFF | TGTGCCAGCGTGAGGGACAAATCTAATGAAAAACTGTTTTTT
TRBD1 | TRBJ2-7 | TRBV7-8 | . | CASSRDRGATYEQYF | TGTGCCAGCAGCCGAGACAGGGGGGCTACCTACGAGCAGTACTTC
. | TRBJ1-1 | TRBV6-5 | . | CASIRWENTEAFF | TGTGCCAGCATACGATGGGAGAACACTGAAGCTTTCTTT
. | TRBJ1-1 | TRBV29-1 | once | CSATLGGTEAFF | TGCAGCGCGACTCTGGGAGGGACTGAAGCTTTCTTT